These T cell receptor beta chains were read from a single sample in a study of shared clonotypes between healthy human individuals. Assay used: immunoSEQ multiplex PCR; TCRdb lists only in-frame clones, some missing. The sample has 1.6 million or so clones, about 98.5% seen once. Sequences were obtained from naive CD4+ T cells sorted from blood. The receptors derive from a man aged 25-40 years in good health. The CDR3 runs from the conserved cysteine through the conserved F or W.

TRBV28,CASSLLAGGRVGQYF
TRBV5-1,CASSSGLAGDRETQYF
TRBV6-1,CASSEQTFNLQYF
TRBV28,CASSPGQGAWETQYF
TRBV29-1,CSVGPGQDFEGYTF
TRBV7-9,CASSRLGQLYGYTF
TRBV19,CATRPGPGYSYEQYF
TRBV7-2,CASSYDLDREGFYEQYF
TRBV9,CASSLPGGSYNEQFF
TRBV19,CASSSLGQGFTGANVLTF
TRBV18,CASSPSGDEQFF
TRBV5-1,CASSSGQGDSNQPQHF
TRBV30,CAWSATAYTIYF
TRBV13,CASSLKLTYEQYF
TRBV30,CAWSVRRGLGEQFF
TRBV13,CASSFGARGGRRKDIQYF
TRBV5-4,CASSSPSGPSYNEQFF
TRBV7-2,CASSLAGSSYNEQFF
TRBV5-1,CASSLRQGASEQYF
TRBV19,CATSQGVSSYNEQFF
TRBV18,CASSYVAGGNNEQFF
TRBV7-9,CASSARGTTGDEAFF
TRBV7-2,CASSLGAGGPYEQYF
TRBV7-8,CASSLGTSRDEQFF
TRBV11-1,CASMAMGGHTEAFF
TRBV5-4,CASSLSSGRAGELFF
TRBV7-2,CASSTRQVTNYGYTF
TRBV18,CASSSSSYEQYF
TRBV5-6,CASSLDSRGGGNTEAFF
TRBV7-2,CASSLSRGIYETQYF
TRBV18,CASSLQTGNTEAFF
TRBV5-1,CASSLSPLGTGELFF
TRBV11-2,CASSLRLDRGFDNEQFF
TRBV10-2,CASRDPRGASYNEQFF
TRBV19,CASSITGDQPQHF
TRBV5-5,CASSPPPQGMNTEAFF
TRBV5-6,CASSQLGTEDTQYF
TRBV7-9,CASSNSHQPQHF
TRBV5-1,CASSLRTSGDSTDTQYF
TRBV5-5,CASSLTGLPQHF
TRBV29-1,CSAEDRVMSTEAFF
TRBV10-1,CASSEPTIRQRVSYEQYF
TRBV10-1,CASSESDSGRWSNEQFF
TRBV10-1,CASSSATGTEAFF
TRBV7-2,CASSRQGRGDEQFF
TRBV7-8,CASSLQGTGNQPQHF
TRBV2,CASNGDFTDTQYF
TRBV5-1,CASSLGQGGEKLFF
TRBV11-2,CASRAEAKNIQYF
TRBV5-1,CASSWGTATEAFF
TRBV29-1,CSHLAGGFSYNEQFF
TRBV19,CASSNVGGQRHF
TRBV9,CASSTYTGGETQYF
TRBV10-3,CAISESLAGGASDEQYF
TRBV7-9,CASSLSRPGANVLTF
TRBV23-1,CAALQGGQEAQPQHF
TRBV6-5,CASSQTSEQETQYF
TRBV28,CASSLMDTQYF
TRBV29-1,CSVVGGTHEQYF
TRBV11-2,CASSKTLQGGFNEQYF